A selection of T cell receptor beta chains follows, all from one sample in a study of cytomegalovirus exposure and HLA in healthy donors. The method was immunoSEQ multiplex PCR; TCRdb's version includes in-frame clones alone and lacks a portion of them. The sample records over 100,000 clones, over 65% being singletons. Sequenced sample: PBMCs. These receptors originate from a woman between 35 and 50 years old in good health and CMV-seropositive. The CDR3 runs from the conserved cysteine through the conserved F or W. A D gene is named only where the DNA matches it firmly. Size values are once, few and many counts, or a class for expanded clones, and some rows have none.

V: TRBV5-1; size: -; D: TRBD1; J: TRBJ1-1; length: 16; CDR3: CASSLDWMTGDTEAFF; DNA: TGCGCCAGCAGCTTGGATTGGATGACAGGGGACACTGAAGCTTTCTTT
V: TRBV30; size: -; D: -; J: TRBJ1-1; length: 13; CDR3: CAWTGRMNTEAFF; DNA: TGTGCCTGGACAGGGCGGATGAACACTGAAGCTTTCTTT
V: TRBV9; size: few; D: -; J: TRBJ1-1; length: 15; CDR3: CASSVGGRSETEAFF; DNA: TGTGCCAGCAGCGTAGGGGGCAGGTCGGAGACTGAAGCTTTCTTT
V: TRBV5-1; size: -; D: TRBD1; J: TRBJ2-7; length: 13; CDR3: CASRYSTGVEQYF; DNA: TGCGCCAGCAGATACTCGACAGGGGTCGAGCAGTACTTC
V: TRBV29-1; size: -; D: -; J: TRBJ1-2; length: 13; CDR3: CSSAGGGTYGYTF; DNA: TGCAGCTCCGCCGGGGGGGGCACCTATGGCTACACCTTC
V: TRBV6-1; size: -; D: TRBD1; J: TRBJ1-6; length: 15; CDR3: CASSEVDRRNSPLHF; DNA: TGTGCCAGCAGTGAAGTGGACAGGAGGAATTCACCCCTCCACTTT
V: TRBV19; size: -; D: TRBD2; J: TRBJ2-3; length: 18; CDR3: CASSVPPGLAGGRDTQYF; DNA: TGTGCCAGTAGCGTCCCCCCGGGACTAGCGGGGGGCCGTGATACGCAGTATTTT
V: TRBV28; size: once; D: -; J: TRBJ1-1; length: 13; CDR3: CASRPTGNTEAFF; DNA: TGTGCCAGCAGGCCGACAGGGAACACTGAAGCTTTCTTT
V: TRBV7-9; size: -; D: -; J: TRBJ2-3; length: 14; CDR3: CASSPTGDTDTQYF; DNA: TGTGCCAGCAGCCCAACTGGAGACACAGATACGCAGTATTTT
V: TRBV5-4; size: -; D: -; J: TRBJ2-1; length: 13; CDR3: CASSQPARDEQFF; DNA: TGTGCCAGCAGCCAGCCGGCCAGGGATGAGCAGTTCTTC
V: TRBV5-4; size: -; D: TRBD1; J: TRBJ2-3; length: 17; CDR3: CASSLAGTGLFTDTQYF; DNA: TGTGCCAGCAGCTTGGCCGGGACAGGACTATTCACAGATACGCAGTATTTT
V: TRBV19; size: -; D: TRBD1; J: TRBJ1-4; length: 16; CDR3: CASSTPGTGLDEKLFF; DNA: TGTGCCAGTAGTACCCCCGGGACAGGGCTCGATGAAAAACTGTTTTTT
V: TRBV25-1; size: few; D: -; J: TRBJ2-1; length: 13; CDR3: CASSANRDNEQFF; DNA: TGTGCCAGCAGTGCAAACAGGGACAATGAGCAGTTCTTC
V: TRBV2; size: -; D: -; J: TRBJ2-1; length: 13; CDR3: CASSEEGYNEQFF; DNA: TGTGCCAGCAGCGAAGAGGGGTACAATGAGCAGTTCTTC
V: TRBV5-4; size: -; D: -; J: TRBJ2-1; length: 11; CDR3: CASSEDSEQFF; DNA: TGTGCCAGCAGCGAGGACTCCGAGCAGTTCTTC
V: TRBV7-8; size: -; D: -; J: TRBJ2-6; length: 17; CDR3: CASSQTETGSGANVLTF; DNA: TGTGCCAGCAGCCAAACGGAGACAGGCTCTGGGGCCAACGTCCTGACTTTC
V: TRBV11-3; size: -; D: -; J: TRBJ2-2; length: 14; CDR3: CASSLDSLTGELFF; DNA: TGTGCCAGCAGCTTAGACAGTCTCACCGGGGAGCTGTTTTTT
V: TRBV5-1; size: -; D: -; J: TRBJ1-2; length: 17; CDR3: CASSLAFGQGDNYGYTF; DNA: TGCGCCAGCAGCTTGGCCTTTGGGCAGGGTGATAACTATGGCTACACCTTC
V: TRBV10-1; size: -; D: -; J: TRBJ2-3; length: 14; CDR3: CASSLTGGTDTQYF; DNA: TGCGCCAGCTCCCTAACCGGGGGCACAGATACGCAGTATTTT
V: TRBV27; size: -; D: -; J: TRBJ1-1; length: 13; CDR3: CASSIRRGTEAFF; DNA: TGTGCCAGCAGTATACGCAGGGGCACTGAAGCTTTCTTT
V: TRBV30; size: -; D: TRBD1; J: TRBJ2-3; length: 13; CDR3: CAWFRGQADTQYF; DNA: TGTGCCTGGTTCAGGGGGCAGGCAGATACGCAGTATTTT
V: TRBV6-1; size: -; D: -; J: TRBJ2-7; length: 15; CDR3: CASSEAQGARREQYF; DNA: TGTGCCAGCAGTGAAGCGCAAGGGGCGCGTCGCGAGCAGTACTTC
V: TRBV4-2; size: -; D: TRBD1; J: TRBJ1-5; length: 16; CDR3: CASSQEGQGGNQPQHF; DNA: TGTGCCAGCAGCCAAGAAGGACAGGGGGGCAATCAGCCCCAGCATTTT
V: TRBV5-4; size: -; D: TRBD1; J: TRBJ1-2; length: 16; CDR3: CASSLAGTGGDYGYTF; DNA: TGTGCCAGCAGCTTGGCCGGGACAGGGGGCGACTATGGCTACACCTTC
V: TRBV15; size: once; D: -; J: TRBJ2-2; length: 17; CDR3: CATSREVGGKNTGELFF; DNA: TGTGCCACCAGCAGAGAAGTGGGCGGGAAGAACACCGGGGAGCTGTTTTTT
V: TRBV2; size: -; D: TRBD1; J: TRBJ2-7; length: 15; CDR3: CASSEGRDRGNEQYF; DNA: TGTGCCAGCAGTGAAGGCCGGGACAGGGGCAACGAGCAGTACTTC
V: TRBV6-1; size: -; D: TRBD2; J: TRBJ2-3; length: 14; CDR3: CASGLAGGTDTQYF; DNA: TGTGCCAGCGGACTAGCGGGGGGTACAGATACGCAGTATTTT
V: TRBV28; size: -; D: TRBD1; J: TRBJ2-1; length: 16; CDR3: CASSELSGGRGNEQFF; DNA: TGTGCCAGCAGCGAGCTCTCAGGGGGCCGGGGGAATGAGCAGTTCTTC
V: TRBV5-6; size: -; D: -; J: TRBJ1-1; length: 13; CDR3: CASSSRVPREAFF; DNA: TGTGCCAGCAGCTCCCGGGTCCCCAGAGAAGCTTTCTTT
V: TRBV27; size: -; D: -; J: TRBJ2-1; length: 17; CDR3: CASFGGLGQSSYNEQFF; DNA: TGTGCCAGCTTTGGAGGGTTGGGCCAGAGCTCCTACAATGAGCAGTTCTTC
V: TRBV19; size: -; D: -; J: TRBJ1-1; length: 13; CDR3: CASSKWGDTEAFF; DNA: TGTGCCAGTAGTAAATGGGGGGACACTGAAGCTTTCTTT
V: TRBV15; size: -; D: TRBD2; J: TRBJ2-2; length: 21; CDR3: CATSRGGTSGRPNSRTGELFF; DNA: TGTGCCACCAGCAGAGGGGGGACTAGCGGGAGGCCGAACTCGAGGACCGGGGAGCTGTTTTTT
V: TRBV11-2; size: -; D: -; J: TRBJ1-2; length: 14; CDR3: CASSLGAPNYGYTF; DNA: TGTGCCAGCAGCTTAGGAGCACCTAACTATGGCTACACCTTC
V: TRBV2; size: -; D: TRBD1; J: TRBJ1-2; length: 14; CDR3: CASSLKGTAAGYTF; DNA: TGTGCCAGCAGCCTCAAAGGGACAGCGGCGGGCTACACCTTC
V: TRBV5-6; size: -; D: TRBD2; J: TRBJ2-1; length: 16; CDR3: CASSWGTSGMLNEQFF; DNA: TGTGCCAGCAGCTGGGGGACTAGCGGGATGTTAAATGAGCAGTTCTTC
V: TRBV5-1; size: few; D: -; J: TRBJ2-2; length: 16; CDR3: CASTLWGHTNTGELFF; DNA: TGCGCCAGCACCTTGTGGGGACACACAAACACCGGGGAGCTGTTTTTT
V: TRBV7-9; size: -; D: TRBD2; J: TRBJ2-3; length: 17; CDR3: CSSSSTSGREDTDTQYF; DNA: TGTTCCAGCAGCTCGACTAGCGGGAGGGAAGACACAGATACGCAGTATTTT
V: TRBV10-3; size: -; D: -; J: TRBJ2-7; length: 13; CDR3: CAISQGSSYEQYF; DNA: TGTGCCATCAGCCAGGGCTCGTCCTACGAGCAGTACTTC
V: TRBV5-8; size: -; D: TRBD2; J: TRBJ2-2; length: 16; CDR3: CASSSGTRVVTGELFF; DNA: TGTGCCAGCAGCTCCGGGACTAGGGTCGTCACCGGGGAGCTGTTTTTT
V: TRBV13; size: -; D: TRBD2; J: TRBJ2-7; length: 15; CDR3: CASSLGPLAGVEQYF; DNA: TGTGCCAGCAGCTTAGGTCCCCTAGCGGGAGTCGAGCAGTACTTC
V: TRBV19; size: -; D: -; J: TRBJ1-3; length: 11; CDR3: CASSTRDTIYF; DNA: TGTGCCAGTAGTACCCGGGACACCATATATTTT
V: TRBV7-9; size: -; D: TRBD2; J: TRBJ2-7; length: 14; CDR3: CSSSLTAGGYEQYF; DNA: TGTTCCAGCAGCTTAACAGCGGGGGGCTACGAGCAGTACTTC
V: TRBV2; size: -; D: -; J: TRBJ1-1; length: 15; CDR3: CASSGRLGMNTEAFF; DNA: TGTGCCAGCAGTGGTCGGCTCGGGATGAACACTGAAGCTTTCTTT
V: TRBV4-1; size: -; D: TRBD1; J: TRBJ1-2; length: 17; CDR3: CASSHHSPGQGMGGYTF; DNA: TGCGCCAGCAGCCATCATAGCCCGGGACAGGGGATGGGTGGCTACACCTTC
V: TRBV6-6; size: -; D: TRBD1; J: TRBJ2-2; length: 15; CDR3: CASSWDRGKAGELFF; DNA: TGTGCCAGCAGTTGGGACAGGGGAAAGGCCGGGGAGCTGTTTTTT